Below are 25 T cell receptor beta chains sequenced from a single sample in a study of CD8+ T cells in alopecia areata. Reverse transcribed after extraction, RNA yielded cDNA as the sequencing template. Assay used: immunoSEQ multiplex PCR; TCRdb lists only in-frame clones, some missing. The sample records around 250,000 clones, roughly 69% being singletons. The sample in question was CD4+ T cells sorted from blood, obtained at week 0. The origin of the receptors is a human donor with alopecia areata.

This clone appeared a few times. The chain has TRBV29-1 and TRBJ1-1; possibly TRBD1 for D (5 bases). Per the germline V gene, CDR1 is SQVTM and CDR2 is ANQGSEA. Trimming shortened V by 7 bases and J by 4 bases, and 19 bases separated the two germline ends. The CDR3 contains 14 residues. CDR3: CSASHHGGGTEAFF. The CDR3 DNA is TGCAGCGCGTCACACCACGGGGGTGGCACTGAAGCTTTCTTT.

This clone was picked up a small number of times. The rearrangement uses TRBV27 and TRBJ2-1, with 11 positions matching TRBD2. The V gene end was trimmed by 6 bases and the J gene end by 6 bases; junction bases not matched to a gene: 13. CDR1 and CDR2 (germline): MNHEY, SMNVEV (reference sequence). The length of the CDR3 is 17 residues. The CDR3 protein is CASSPPTLAGGGNEQFF. The CDR3 DNA is TGTGCCAGCAGCCCCCCCACCCTAGCGGGGGGTGGCAATGAGCAGTTCTTC.

This clone was detected a few times. The genes are TRBV30 and TRBJ2-1; D not resolved. With 2 bases removed from V and 5 bases from J, the gap between germline ends came to 7 bases. CDR1 and CDR2 (germline): GTSNPN, SVGIG (reference sequence). The CDR3 consists of 12 residues. Here the CDR3 reads CAWSPRDNEQFF. The CDR3 DNA follows: TGTGCCTGGAGTCCCAGAGACAATGAGCAGTTCTTC. Using reference TRBV30 and TRBJ2-1 for the parts outside the CDR3, the full variable domain is SQTIHQWPATLVQPVGSPLSLECTVEGTSNPNLYWYRQAAGRGLQLLFYSVGIGQISSEVPQNLSASRPQDRQFILSSKKLLLSDSGFYLCAWSPRDNEQFFGPGTRLTVL.

The V call is TRBV2, the J call TRBJ2-7; D unresolved. Germline V gene sequence: CDR1 SNHLY, CDR2 FYNNEI. The V end was cut by 5 bases, the J end by 0 bases, with 5 bases between. The CDR3 runs to 12 residues. The CDR3: CASSQSSYEQYF. The CDR3, as DNA: TGTGCCAGCAGTCAGAGCTCCTACGAGCAGTACTTC.

The V gene is TRBV10-3, the J gene TRBJ2-5; D not resolved. CDR1 and CDR2 (germline): ENHRY, SYGVKD. The CDR3 extends over 14 amino acids. Trimming took off 4 bases at V and 5 bases at J, with 14 bases between the two ends. CDR3 sequence: CAISAPPQTETQYF. The CDR3 region has the DNA TGTGCCATCAGTGCCCCCCCGCAGACGGAGACCCAGTACTTC.

This clone has only a few counts. This chain links TRBV29-1 with TRBJ1-1; D is unclear. Trimming cost V 6 bases and J 5 bases, with 16 bases left between them. Germline CDR1 and CDR2: SQVTM and ANQGSEA. The CDR3 has 13 amino acids. In nucleotides, the CDR3 is TGCAGCGTAGGGTCCGGTCGTGGTACTGAAGCTTTCTTT. Its translation: CSVGSGRGTEAFF.

In this sample, this clone turned up a few times. The chain links TRBV7-2 to TRBJ1-2, with D possibly matching TRBD1 (5 bases). The CDR3 length is 15 residues. V dropped 5 bases and J dropped 7 bases, with 20 bases sitting between them. Germline V gene data show CDR1 as SGHTA and CDR2 as FQGNSA. CDR3 coding DNA: TGTGCCAGCAGCCTACGCGCGGCTTGGGGCAGTGGCTACACCTTC. It is translated as CASSLRAAWGSGYTF.

The chain employs TRBV4-3 and TRBJ1-2; D is uncertain. The CDR3 length is 14 residues. The ends were cut back, 0 bases at V and 7 bases at J, with 12 bases in the middle. CDR1 is LGHNA, CDR2 YSLEER, per germline. The DNA of the CDR3 is TGCGCCAGCAGCCAAGAACCGGGGTTCACTGGCTACACCTTC. This sequence encodes CASSQEPGFTGYTF.

The gene calls are TRBV4-1 and TRBJ2-6; 8 positions agree with TRBD2. Germline V gene sequence: CDR1 MGHRA, CDR2 YSYEKL. V lost 0 bases and J lost 4; bases outside the gene matches: 11. The CDR3 runs to 19 residues. CDR3 residues: CASSQDSTAGAVGANVLTF. The CDR3 DNA follows: TGCGCCAGCAGCCAAGACTCCACAGCGGGGGCTGTCGGGGCCAACGTCCTGACTTTC.

The CDR3 region has the DNA TGCAGCGTTGAGGGGCTAGGCGCCAAAAACATTCAGTACTTC. It yields the protein CSVEGLGAKNIQYF. The J gene is TRBJ2-4, the V gene TRBV29-1, with D maybe TRBD1 (5 bases). Germline V lookup: CDR1 SQVTM, CDR2 ANQGSEA. There are 14 residues in the CDR3. V lost 3 bases and J lost 1, with 10 bases in between.

The chain uses TRBV20-1 and TRBJ2-5; D not certain. This CDR3 comprises 11 residues. The germline V gene encodes CDR1 DFQATT and CDR2 SNEGSKA (reference sequence). The V end was cut by 6 bases, the J end by 5 bases, with 10 bases between. DNA for the CDR3: TGCAGTGCAGCAGTCGGGGAGACCCAGTACTTC. Its protein is CSAAVGETQYF.

The chain recombines TRBV4-1 with TRBJ2-6; D gene unclear. With 2 bases removed from V and 1 base from J, the gap between germline ends came to 9 bases. Germline CDR1 and CDR2: MGHRA and YSYEKL. The CDR3 is 16 residues long. The CDR3: CASSQITASGANVLTF. In nucleotides, the CDR3 is TGCGCCAGCAGCCAAATTACAGCGTCTGGGGCCAACGTCCTGACTTTC.

The chain joins TRBV9 to TRBJ1-5; D is undetermined. The V gene lost 0 bases and the J gene lost 7 bases, with 8 bases spanning the gap. CDR3 size: 13 residues. The germline gives CDR1 SGDLS, CDR2 YYNGEE. The CDR3 here is CASSVAINQPQHF. The CDR3 DNA reads TGTGCCAGCAGCGTAGCGATTAACCAGCCCCAGCATTTT.

V is TRBV5-1 and J is TRBJ2-7; D is undetermined. The CDR3 has 11 residues. Germline values: CDR1 SGHRS, CDR2 YFSETQ. Trimming shortened V by 4 bases and J by 6 bases, and 8 bases separated the two germline ends. The CDR3 is CASSPGGEQYF. The CDR3 bases are TGCGCCAGCAGCCCTGGTGGCGAGCAGTACTTC.

This chain links TRBV19 with TRBJ2-7; TRBD1 aligns across 11 bases. Germline V gene data show CDR1 as LNHDA and CDR2 as SQIVND (reference sequence). J was trimmed by 6 bases and V by 3 bases; bases with no gene match: 4. The CDR3 is 14 residues long. CDR3 residues: CASSIGTGGFEQYF. DNA of the CDR3: TGTGCCAGTAGTATCGGGACAGGGGGTTTCGAGCAGTACTTC.

The V call is TRBV20-1, the J call TRBJ2-7, with D tentatively TRBD1 or TRBD2 (6 bases each). The V end lost 3 bases, the J end lost 6 bases, and 9 bases lay between the germline ends. This CDR3 is 11 amino acids long. Per germline, CDR1 DFQATT and CDR2 SNEGSKA (reference sequence). The CDR3 coding sequence is TGCAGTGCTAGTAAGGGGGGCGAGCAGTACTTC. Translated: CSASKGGEQYF.

The V gene is TRBV29-1, the J gene TRBJ2-4, with D hard to call. The CDR3 is made up of 14 amino acids. Germline V CDR1 and CDR2: SQVTM, ANQGSEA. V lost 2 bases and J 1 base, leaving 9 bases between the germline ends. The CDR3 DNA reads TGCAGCGTTGAAATAGGGAAGGCCAAAAACATTCAGTACTTC. Translated: CSVEIGKAKNIQYF.

The chain couples TRBV5-1 to TRBJ2-2; 8 bases map to TRBD1. The length of the CDR3 is 15 residues. Trimming cost V 3 bases and J 6 bases; bases outside gene matches: 7. Germline assignment: CDR1 SGHRS and CDR2 YFSETQ. The CDR3, as DNA: TGCGCCAGCAGCTCCTCGACAGGGGAAGCCGGGGAGCTGTTTTTT. Translated: CASSSSTGEAGELFF.

This clone was counted between two and nine times. CDR3 bases: TGCAGCGTTGTGGATACAGCAGATACGCAGTATTTT. Residues: CSVVDTADTQYF. The V and J genes are TRBV29-1 and TRBJ2-3; no clear D gene. Trimming took 4 bases from V and 4 from J, leaving 9 bases between them. Germline-derived CDR1 and CDR2 are SQVTM and ANQGSEA. This CDR3 contains 12 residues.

A single count supports this clone. The chain joins TRBV4-3 to TRBJ1-6; D not certain. V gave up 0 bases and J gave up 10 bases, with 10 bases separating them. CDR3 length: 14 residues. The germline V gene has CDR1 LGHNA and CDR2 YSLEER. CDR3 region: CASSQDFERSPLHF. CDR3 DNA: TGCGCCAGCAGCCAAGACTTCGAAAGGTCACCCCTCCACTTT.

To note about this clone: The same CDR3 is also encoded by other DNA sequences in this sample. The rearrangement joins TRBV10-3 to TRBJ1-5; tentatively, D is TRBD1 (5 bases). Trimming stripped 8 bases from V and 5 bases from J, with 13 bases between. Looked up from germline, CDR1 is ENHRY and CDR2 is SYGVKD. This CDR3 contains 13 residues. CDR3 nucleotide sequence: TGTGCCATCTCCGGGACCGGGGATCAGCCCCAGCATTTT. Translated, it gives CAISGTGDQPQHF.

This clone has only a few counts. The V gene is TRBV6-5, the J gene TRBJ2-1; D could derive from TRBD1 or TRBD2 (6 bases each). The CDR3 consists of 14 residues. Germline CDR1 MNHEY, CDR2 SVGAGI. Trimming took off 6 bases at V and 5 bases at J, with 14 bases between the two ends. DNA of the CDR3: TGTGCCAGCAGCGAAACAGGGAGGAACAATGAGCAGTTCTTC. Encoded protein: CASSETGRNNEQFF.

This clone was observed a handful of times. The V and J genes are TRBV5-6 and TRBJ1-3; D is undetermined. The CDR3 loop spans 14 amino acids. The V end was cut by 2 bases, the J end by 2 bases, with 8 bases between. The germline V gene has CDR1 SGHDT and CDR2 YYEEEE. The CDR3 nucleotides read TGTGCCAGCAGCTTAACGGAGGCTGGAAACACCATATATTTT. Translated: CASSLTEAGNTIYF.

V is TRBV9 and J is TRBJ1-6; D unclear. This CDR3 is 17 amino acids long. In germline, CDR1 is SGDLS, CDR2 YYNGEE. V shed 0 bases and J shed 0 bases, with 10 bases lying between them. CDR3 bases: TGTGCCAGCAGCGTAGCCTTTCTGAGCTCCTATAATTCACCCCTCCACTTT. Translating it yields CASSVAFLSSYNSPLHF.

The chain is built from TRBV7-2 and TRBJ2-1, with 7 bases matching TRBD2. The junction had 1 base not matched to a gene; V was cut back by 1 base and J by 4 bases. The CDR3 length is 14 residues. In germline, CDR1 is SGHTA, CDR2 FQGNSA. Here the CDR3 reads CASSLEAGYNEQFF. CDR3 in DNA: TGTGCCAGCAGCTTAGAAGCGGGGTACAATGAGCAGTTCTTC.